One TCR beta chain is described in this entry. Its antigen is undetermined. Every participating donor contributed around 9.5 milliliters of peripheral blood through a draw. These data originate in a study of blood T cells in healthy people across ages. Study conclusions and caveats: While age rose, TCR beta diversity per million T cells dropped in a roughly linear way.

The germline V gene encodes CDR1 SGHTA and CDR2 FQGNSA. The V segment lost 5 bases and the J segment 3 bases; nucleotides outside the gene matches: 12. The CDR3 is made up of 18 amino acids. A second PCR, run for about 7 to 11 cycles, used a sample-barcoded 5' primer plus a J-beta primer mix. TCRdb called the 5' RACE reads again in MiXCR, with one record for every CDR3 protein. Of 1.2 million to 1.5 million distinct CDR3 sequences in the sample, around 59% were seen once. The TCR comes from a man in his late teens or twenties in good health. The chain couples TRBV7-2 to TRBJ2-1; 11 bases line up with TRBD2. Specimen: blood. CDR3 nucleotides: TGTGCCAGCAGCCCCGTCCCTACTAGCGGGAGATTCTACAATGAGCAGTTCTTC. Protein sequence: CASSPVPTSGRFYNEQFF.